The T cell receptor (beta chain) described here comes from a study of blood T cell repertoires in COVID-19. Study at large: Collection of acute and convalescent COVID-19 samples took place in the United States, Italy and Spain. Sample material is recorded as cDNA or gDNA derived from T cells, B-cell-depleted T cells, or PBMCs.

Germline CDR1 is MNHEY and CDR2 is SVGEGT. Trimming removed 6 bases from V and 4 bases from J, with 12 bases in between. The CDR3 has 14 residues. Someone with COVID-19 had been met by exposed participants within 2 weeks before study entry. Methods used by the authors: It was from reference gene primer amplification that nucleated cell counts were estimated. Data came from immunoSEQ multiplex PCR; TCRdb stores just in-frame clones and leaves some out. From that table come the V and J calls and clone size; the DNA was used to work out D and trimming. The sample has about 220,000 clones, roughly 90% seen once.

This sequence originates from a man in his thirties or forties who had been exposed to COVID-19. The sample taken for sequencing was PBMCs or T cells enriched from blood (not recorded which). The chain couples TRBV6-2 or TRBV6-3 to TRBJ2-2; TRBD2 might be the D (6 bases). The DNA for the CDR3 is TGTGCCAGCAGCATTGGAGGGTCCACCGGGGAGCTGTTTTTT. Residues: CASSIGGSTGELFF.